The rows below give T cell receptor beta chains drawn from one sample of a study of T cell responses to AZD1222 COVID-19 vaccine. Profiling relied on immunoSEQ multiplex PCR, and the TCRdb table lists in-frame clones only, not all of them. The sample consists of roughly 140,000 clones, 85% to 95% of them appearing once. Sequencing used peripheral blood, obtained on day 0 of AZD1222 vaccination. These receptors all come from an adult in good health. Each CDR3 is given with its conserved first and last residue. The D gene is left open where the match is weak. Rows may omit the clone size; those that give it use once, few, many or a size class.

CDR3 protein: CASSQRTGDTDTQYF; CDR3 DNA: TGTGCCAGCAGCCAAAGGACAGGGGACACAGATACGCAGTATTTT; clone size: -; J gene: TRBJ2-3; D gene: TRBD1; V gene: TRBV7-2
CDR3 protein: CASSGGGNYGYTF; CDR3 DNA: TGTGCCAGCAGTGGCGGGGGAAACTATGGCTACACCTTC; clone size: once; J gene: TRBJ1-2; D gene: -; V gene: TRBV28
CDR3 protein: CASSLAWSVYQPQHF; CDR3 DNA: TGTGCCAGCAGCTTAGCGTGGTCAGTTTATCAGCCCCAGCATTTT; clone size: -; J gene: TRBJ1-5; D gene: -; V gene: TRBV7-2
CDR3 protein: CASSFPEINSPLHF; CDR3 DNA: TGCGCCAGCAGCTTCCCGGAGATTAATTCACCCCTCCACTTT; clone size: -; J gene: TRBJ1-6; D gene: -; V gene: TRBV5-1
CDR3 protein: CSVVEYEQYF; CDR3 DNA: TGCAGCGTTGTGGAGTACGAGCAGTACTTC; clone size: -; J gene: TRBJ2-7; D gene: -; V gene: TRBV29-1
CDR3 protein: CASSLEGIANEKLFF; CDR3 DNA: TGCGCCAGCAGCCTTGAGGGGATAGCTAATGAAAAACTGTTTTTT; clone size: -; J gene: TRBJ1-4; D gene: -; V gene: TRBV4-3
CDR3 protein: CASSQEGSGQGHEKLFF; CDR3 DNA: TGCGCCAGCAGCCAAGAGGGTTCGGGACAGGGACATGAAAAACTGTTTTTT; clone size: -; J gene: TRBJ1-4; D gene: TRBD1; V gene: TRBV4-1
CDR3 protein: CASSTGQEQYF; CDR3 DNA: TGCGCCAGCAGCACGGGACAGGAGCAGTACTTC; clone size: -; J gene: TRBJ2-7; D gene: TRBD1; V gene: TRBV5-1
CDR3 protein: CASSSPEAGRTYGYTF; CDR3 DNA: TGTGCCAGCAGTTCCCCGGAAGCAGGGCGGACCTATGGCTACACCTTC; clone size: -; J gene: TRBJ1-2; D gene: -; V gene: TRBV6-2/TRBV6-3
CDR3 protein: CASSQSNNRVQETQYF; CDR3 DNA: TGCGCCAGCAGCCAATCAAACAACAGGGTTCAAGAGACCCAGTACTTC; clone size: -; J gene: TRBJ2-5; D gene: -; V gene: TRBV4-1
CDR3 protein: CASSYGMTDTQYF; CDR3 DNA: TGTGCCAGCAGCTACGGGATGACAGATACGCAGTATTTT; clone size: -; J gene: TRBJ2-3; D gene: -; V gene: TRBV7-9
CDR3 protein: CSASPGNNEQFF; CDR3 DNA: TGCAGTGCTAGTCCCGGAAACAATGAGCAGTTCTTC; clone size: -; J gene: TRBJ2-1; D gene: -; V gene: TRBV20-1
CDR3 protein: CASSHDWGTGGYEQYF; CDR3 DNA: TGCGCCAGCAGCCACGATTGGGGGACAGGAGGCTACGAGCAGTACTTC; clone size: -; J gene: TRBJ2-7; D gene: TRBD1; V gene: TRBV4-1
CDR3 protein: CASSWGEQASYEQYF; CDR3 DNA: TGCGCCAGCAGCTGGGGAGAGCAAGCCTCCTACGAGCAGTACTTC; clone size: -; J gene: TRBJ2-7; D gene: -; V gene: TRBV5-1
CDR3 protein: CASSQDRLGTYEQYF; CDR3 DNA: TGCGCCAGCAGCCAAGATCGTTTAGGGACCTACGAGCAGTACTTC; clone size: -; J gene: TRBJ2-7; D gene: -; V gene: TRBV4-3
CDR3 protein: CSVGIQKNTEAFF; CDR3 DNA: TGCAGCGTTGGAATTCAGAAAAACACTGAAGCTTTCTTT; clone size: -; J gene: TRBJ1-1; D gene: -; V gene: TRBV29-1
CDR3 protein: CASSLATDPYGYTF; CDR3 DNA: TGTGCCAGCAGCTTGGCCACGGACCCCTATGGCTACACCTTC; clone size: -; J gene: TRBJ1-2; D gene: -; V gene: TRBV5-4
CDR3 protein: CASSTQGGTEAFF; CDR3 DNA: TGTGCCAGCAGCACCCAGGGCGGCACTGAAGCTTTCTTT; clone size: -; J gene: TRBJ1-1; D gene: -; V gene: TRBV11-2
CDR3 protein: CASIPRPGSAGNTIYF; CDR3 DNA: TGTGCCAGCATTCCTCGACCAGGGTCAGCTGGAAACACCATATATTTT; clone size: -; J gene: TRBJ1-3; D gene: -; V gene: TRBV21-1